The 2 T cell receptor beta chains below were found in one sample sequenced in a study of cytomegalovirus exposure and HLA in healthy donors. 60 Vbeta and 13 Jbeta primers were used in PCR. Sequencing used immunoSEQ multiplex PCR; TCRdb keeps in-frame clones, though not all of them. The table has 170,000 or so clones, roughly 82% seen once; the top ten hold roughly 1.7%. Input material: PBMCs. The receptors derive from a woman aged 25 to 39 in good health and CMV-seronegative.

The CDR3 coding sequence is TGTGCCAGCAGTGGGGCAGAAACCTACAATGAGCAGTTCTTC. Translation gives CASSGAETYNEQFF. The V call is TRBV27, the J call TRBJ2-1; a weak D match, TRBD1 (5 bases). The germline CDR1 and CDR2 sequences are MNHEY and SMNVEV (reference sequence). V was trimmed by 5 bases and J by 2 bases, leaving 10 bases between them. This CDR3 contains 14 residues.

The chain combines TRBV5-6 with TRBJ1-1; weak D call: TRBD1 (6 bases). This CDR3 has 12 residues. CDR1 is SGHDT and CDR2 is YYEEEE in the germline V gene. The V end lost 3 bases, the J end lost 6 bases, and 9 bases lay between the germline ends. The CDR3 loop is CASSSRGAEAFF. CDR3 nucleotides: TGTGCCAGCAGCTCCAGGGGCGCTGAAGCTTTCTTT.